The 25 T cell receptor beta chains given below trace back to one sample, sequenced in a study of cytomegalovirus exposure and HLA in healthy donors. The protocol was immunoSEQ multiplex PCR, while the TCRdb copy is restricted to in-frame clones and leaves out a portion. The data show approximately 71,000 clones, about nine tenths seen once. Sequenced material: PBMCs. The source of these receptors is a man younger than 35 in good health and CMV-seronegative.

The chain links TRBV7-2 to TRBJ1-1; perhaps TRBD1 as D (5 bases). Per germline, CDR1 SGHTA and CDR2 FQGNSA. The CDR3 length is 12 residues. V shed 4 bases and J shed 5 bases, with 8 bases lying between them. Here the CDR3 reads CASSYGGTEAFF. The CDR3 DNA sequence: TGTGCCAGCAGCTATGGGGGGACTGAAGCTTTCTTT.

The chain uses TRBV7-2 and TRBJ2-1; tentative D call: TRBD1 (8 bases). CDR1 is SGHTA, CDR2 FQGNSA, per germline. The length of the CDR3 is 16 residues. Trimming shortened V by 3 bases and J by 6 bases, and 18 bases separated the two germline ends. CDR3 protein: CASSLRQGTKGNEQFF. DNA for the CDR3: TGTGCCAGCAGCTTGCGACAGGGGACTAAAGGCAATGAGCAGTTCTTC.

This clone showed up just once. V gene TRBV7-2 combines with J gene TRBJ1-3; D is ambiguous. The V end lost 5 bases, the J end lost 0 bases, and 20 bases lay between the germline ends. The CDR3 sequence is 18 residues long. CDR1 and CDR2 from the germline V gene are SGHTA and FQGNSA. The CDR3 nucleotides are TGTGCCAGCAGCCCCCGGGCCGATCGGACTTTCTCTGGAAACACCATATATTTT. As protein: CASSPRADRTFSGNTIYF.

The chain has TRBV6-1 and TRBJ2-5, with D hard to call. CDR1 is MNHNS and CDR2 is SASEGT in the germline V gene. V was clipped by 0 bases and J by 2 bases, with 7 bases between them. The CDR3 runs to 14 residues. The CDR3 loop is CASSEAHLQETQYF. Written as DNA, the CDR3 is TGTGCCAGCAGTGAAGCGCACCTACAAGAGACCCAGTACTTC.

This clone was counted once. The rearrangement uses TRBV7-8 and TRBJ1-2; D is ambiguous. Germline CDR1 is SGHVS and CDR2 is FQNEAQ. The ends were cut back, 0 bases at V and 4 bases at J, with 9 bases in the middle. The CDR3 length is 14 residues. CDR3 in DNA: TGTGCCAGCAGCTTAGCGACATTAGGCTATGGCTACACCTTC. It specifies CASSLATLGYGYTF.

The J gene is TRBJ2-7, the V gene TRBV27; 9 nucleotides match TRBD1. The CDR3 covers 12 residues. Trimming took 10 bases from V and 5 from J; bases not matched to a gene: 6. CDR1 and CDR2 (germline): MNHEY, SMNVEV (reference sequence). The CDR3 loop is CAIGTGRHEQYF. In DNA, the CDR3 is TGTGCCATAGGGACAGGGCGGCACGAGCAGTACTTC.

The J gene is TRBJ1-2, the V gene TRBV5-6; D unresolved. V gave up 2 bases and J gave up 0 bases, with 17 bases separating them. This CDR3 region has 17 residues. Germline CDR1 and CDR2: SGHDT and YYEEEE. The chain's CDR3 is CASSFSFRRRTNYGYTF. In DNA, the CDR3 is TGTGCCAGCAGCTTTTCCTTCAGGCGGAGGACTAACTATGGCTACACCTTC.

The chain is built from TRBV28 and TRBJ1-3; D is unclear. The CDR3 consists of 13 residues. CDR1 and CDR2 (germline): MDHEN, SYDVKM. V lost 2 bases to trimming and J lost 8 bases, with 10 bases between them. CDR3 nucleotides: TGTGCCAGCAGTTTAGGAGGGAGGGACACCATATATTTT. This codes for CASSLGGRDTIYF.

This clone was detected a few times. The chain joins TRBV7-3 to TRBJ2-1, with a possible D match to TRBD1 (6 bases). Trimming removed 5 bases from V and 10 bases from J, with 15 bases in between. The CDR3 has 13 residues. Germline V lookup: CDR1 SGHTA, CDR2 FQGTGA. The CDR3 nucleotides read TGTGCCAGCAGCCCGGACAGAACTAGGGAGCAGTTCTTC. It specifies CASSPDRTREQFF.

The chain links TRBV15 to TRBJ2-4, with TRBD1 matching over 10 bases. With 4 bases clipped from V and 7 bases from J, the junction kept 7 bases outside the gene matches. The CDR3 covers 15 residues. Germline assignment: CDR1 LNHNV and CDR2 YYDKDF (reference sequence). The DNA for the CDR3 is TGTGCCACCAGCAAAGCGACAGGGGGCCCCAACATTCAGTACTTC. It yields the protein CATSKATGGPNIQYF. Filled out from reference TRBV15 and TRBJ2-4, the complete variable domain reads DAMVIQNPRYQVTQFGKPVTLSCSQTLNHNVMYWYQQKSSQAPKLLFHYYDKDFNNEADTPDNFQSRRPNTSFCFLDIRSPGLGDTAMYLCATSKATGGPNIQYFGAGTRLSVL.

This sequence joins TRBV30 and TRBJ2-1, with TRBD1 as a possible D gene (6 bases). CDR3 length: 14 residues. Per germline, CDR1 GTSNPN and CDR2 SVGIG (reference sequence). The ends were cut back, 0 bases at V and 8 bases at J, with 14 bases in the middle. CDR3 in amino acids: CAWSVGGFEDEQFF. In nucleotides, the CDR3 is TGTGCCTGGAGTGTAGGGGGATTTGAGGATGAGCAGTTCTTC.

The rearrangement links TRBV4-2 to TRBJ2-5, with 10 positions matching TRBD2. The CDR3 is made up of 15 amino acids. From germline, CDR1 is LGHNA and CDR2 YNFKEQ. Trimming cost V 0 bases and J 4 bases; bases outside gene matches: 2. The CDR3 DNA sequence: TGTGCCAGCAGCCAAGATTGGACTAGCGGAGAGACCCAGTACTTC. It is translated as CASSQDWTSGETQYF.

The chain couples TRBV15 to TRBJ1-1; the D gene is possibly TRBD1 (5 bases). CDR1 and CDR2 (germline): LNHNV, YYDKDF (reference sequence). The CDR3 extends over 14 amino acids. V was shortened by 3 bases and J by 5 bases, with 13 bases between the two germline ends. The chain's CDR3 is CATSRETGLTEAFF. Written as DNA, the CDR3 is TGTGCCACCAGCAGGGAAACAGGCTTAACTGAAGCTTTCTTT.

This chain uses TRBV7-2 with TRBJ2-1, with TRBD1 matching over 10 bases. J lost 3 bases, V lost 5 bases, and 4 bases had no gene match. Germline lookup yields CDR1 SGHTA and CDR2 FQGNSA. The CDR3 consists of 15 residues. As DNA, the CDR3 is TGTGCCAGCAGCATAGACAGGGGGCTCTACAATGAGCAGTTCTTC. Amino acids: CASSIDRGLYNEQFF. The variable domain in full, completed from reference TRBV7-2 and TRBJ2-1, reads GAGVSQSPSNKVTEKGKDVELRCDPISGHTALYWYRQSLGQGLEFLIYFQGNSAPDKSGLPSDRFSAERTGGSVSTLTIQRTQQEDSAVYLCASSIDRGLYNEQFFGPGTRLTVL.

The chain combines TRBV28 with TRBJ2-1; 9 positions agree with TRBD2. Germline V lookup: CDR1 MDHEN, CDR2 SYDVKM. This CDR3 is 15 amino acids long. V was pared by 2 bases and J by 7 bases, with 6 bases of the junction left unmatched. CDR3 protein: CASSLGGRAGNEQFF. The CDR3 bases are TGTGCCAGCAGTTTAGGCGGGAGGGCCGGGAATGAGCAGTTCTTC.

The V gene is TRBV7-8, the J gene TRBJ2-1; 10 positions match TRBD1. The CDR3 is 17 residues long. V shed 4 bases, J shed 9 bases, and the junction held 15 bases outside the gene matches. Germline CDR1 reads SGHVS; CDR2 reads FQNEAQ. CDR3 sequence (DNA): TGTGCCAGCAGCTACCCGACAGGGGGCGCCTTGATCGGTGAGCAGTTCTTC. Its protein product is CASSYPTGGALIGEQFF.

In its sample, this clone was seen once. The chain is built from TRBV29-1 and TRBJ2-7; TRBD1 agrees at 9 bases. In germline, CDR1 is SQVTM, CDR2 ANQGSEA. With 5 bases clipped from V and 3 bases from J, the junction kept 5 bases outside the gene matches. CDR3 length: 13 residues. The CDR3 DNA reads as TGCAGCGTTTGGGACAGGGTTGTCTACGAGCAGTACTTC. The encoded protein is CSVWDRVVYEQYF.

This chain links TRBV7-2 with TRBJ2-3; D uncertain. V was clipped by 7 bases and J by 6 bases, with 8 bases between them. Germline lookup yields CDR1 SGHTA and CDR2 FQGNSA. The CDR3 has 11 amino acids. CDR3 region: CASTLLDTQYF. CDR3 sequence (DNA): TGTGCCAGCACCCTTCTGGATACGCAGTATTTT.

The gene calls are TRBV7-2 and TRBJ2-3; D is unclear. Germline CDR1 and CDR2: SGHTA and FQGNSA. The V end was cut by 0 bases, the J end by 1 base, with 8 bases between. This CDR3 comprises 15 residues. The DNA of the CDR3 is TGTGCCAGCAGCTTAGCTGGCCTCGGCACAGATACGCAGTATTTT. This encodes CASSLAGLGTDTQYF.

The chain combines TRBV15 with TRBJ2-7, with 7 bases aligning to TRBD2. The CDR3 has 15 residues. The junction had 9 bases not matched to a gene; V was cut back by 0 bases and J by 7 bases. Germline CDR1 LNHNV, CDR2 YYDKDF (reference sequence). CDR3 amino acids: CATSRETSRGVEQYF. CDR3 in DNA: TGTGCCACCAGCAGAGAGACTAGCCGGGGGGTGGAGCAGTACTTC.

The chain couples TRBV14 to TRBJ2-1; D gene ambiguous. Between the trimmed V and J ends, which lost 0 bases and 4 bases, there was a span of 4 bases. The CDR3 totals 13 residues. Germline CDR1 reads SGHDN; CDR2 reads FVKESK. The CDR3 DNA is TGTGCCAGCAGCCAAGATCTATACAATGAGCAGTTCTTC. As protein: CASSQDLYNEQFF.

The CDR3 coding sequence is TGTGCCAGTAGTCAAAGACTGAGGATGAACACTGAAGCTTTCTTT. It yields the protein CASSQRLRMNTEAFF. V gene TRBV19 combines with J gene TRBJ1-1; no clear D gene. This CDR3 has 15 residues. V was shortened by 5 bases and J by 0 bases, with 13 bases between the two germline ends. Germline CDR1 is LNHDA and CDR2 is SQIVND (reference sequence).

The chain combines TRBV5-3 with TRBJ2-5, with no clear D. TRBV5-3 is treated as an ORF (open reading frame) with a function not yet certain. The CDR3 has 15 residues. Trimming cost V 9 bases and J 5 bases, with 23 bases left between them. The CDR3 is CAMSPQVVNEETQYF. The CDR3, as DNA: TGTGCCATGAGCCCCCAGGTGGTCAATGAGGAGACCCAGTACTTC.

The table lists this clone with a few counts. Other DNA sequences in this sample translate to the same CDR3. The chain uses TRBV7-9 and TRBJ2-1; weak D call: TRBD1 (5 bases). This CDR3 spans 16 amino acids. CDR1 SEHNR and CDR2 FQNEAQ come from the germline V gene (reference sequence). V was cut by 0 bases and J by 2 bases, with 11 bases left in between. In DNA form, the CDR3 reads TGTGCCAGCAGCTTAGCGCTTGCAGGGACCTACAATGAGCAGTTCTTC. This translates into CASSLALAGTYNEQFF.

The chain is built from TRBV28 and TRBJ2-1, with D perhaps matching TRBD1 (5 bases). Germline CDR1 MDHEN, CDR2 SYDVKM. The CDR3 loop spans 12 amino acids. Trimming stripped 5 bases from V and 5 bases from J, with 7 bases between. The CDR3 sequence is CASSQQDNEQFF. CDR3 DNA sequence: TGTGCCAGCAGTCAACAGGACAATGAGCAGTTCTTC.